What follows are 31 T cell receptor beta chains derived from one specimen sequenced in a study of patients and donors after allogeneic stem cell transplantation. MiXCR, run by TCRdb on the RT-PCR reads, gives a single entry per CDR3 protein. Of hundreds of thousands of distinct CDR3 sequences in the sample, more than 15% were seen once. The sample consisted of blood, either unsorted or a sorted T cell fraction (not recorded which). These receptor sequences come from a human donor who was either an allogeneic HSCT recipient or a stem cell or donor lymphocyte infusion donor (not recorded which). It is not recorded whose cells these are; they may come from a transplant donor.

V and J are TRBV7-9 and TRBJ1-4; tentatively, D is TRBD1 (5 bases). The CDR3 spans 14 residues. CDR1 is SEHNR, CDR2 FQNEAQ, per germline (reference sequence). V lost 7 bases to trimming and J lost 8 bases, with 17 bases between them. CDR3 bases: TGTGCCAGCACCTCCATGGGGCTCCCCGAAAAACTGTTTTTT. Its protein product is CASTSMGLPEKLFF.

The V and J genes are TRBV25-1 and TRBJ2-1; the D gene is possibly TRBD2 (6 bases). CDR1 and CDR2 from the germline V gene are MGHDK and SYGVNS. V lost 3 bases, J lost 6 bases, and 15 bases lay in between. This CDR3 contains 15 residues. The CDR3 nucleotides read TGTGCCAGCAGTGACGGACTGGGGGGATTCAATGAGCAGTTCTTC. This translates into CASSDGLGGFNEQFF.

The rearrangement joins TRBV6-2 or TRBV6-3 to TRBJ2-7, with 7 bases lining up with TRBD2. J lost 3 bases, V lost 1 base, and 6 bases had no gene match. The CDR3 runs 15 residues. Germline CDR1 reads MNHEY; CDR2 reads SVGEGT. The CDR3: CASSYFGLGLYEQYF. CDR3 coding DNA: TGTGCCAGCAGTTACTTTGGACTAGGTCTCTACGAGCAGTACTTC.

A few counts support this clonotype. This chain uses TRBV2 with TRBJ1-1; 8 nucleotides agree with TRBD1. V lost 5 bases, J lost 1 base, and 6 bases stayed unmatched. Germline CDR1 SNHLY, CDR2 FYNNEI. The CDR3 consists of 15 residues. CDR3 protein: CASSRDRWTNTEAFF. Here the CDR3 DNA reads TGTGCCAGCAGTAGGGACAGGTGGACGAACACTGAAGCTTTCTTT. Full variable domain (outside the CDR3, taken from reference TRBV2 and TRBJ1-1): EPEVTQTPSHQVTQMGQEVILRCVPISNHLYFYWYRQILGQKVEFLVSFYNNEISEKSEIFDDQFSVERPDGSNFTLKIRSTKLEDSAMYFCASSRDRWTNTEAFFGQGTRLTVV.

The chain links TRBV19 to TRBJ1-5; 7 nucleotides line up with TRBD1. The CDR3 is 13 amino acids. Unmatched junction bases numbered 5, after V lost 8 bases and J lost 4 bases. The germline gives CDR1 LNHDA, CDR2 SQIVND (reference sequence). DNA of the CDR3: TGTGCCAGTGACCAGACAGGGAATCAGCCCCAGCATTTT. This encodes CASDQTGNQPQHF. Combining the CDR3 with reference TRBV19 and TRBJ1-5 gives the whole variable domain DGGITQSPKYLFRKEGQNVTLSCEQNLNHDAMYWYRQDPGQGLRLIYYSQIVNDFQKGDIAEGYSVSREKKESFPLTVTSAQKNPTAFYLCASDQTGNQPQHFGDGTRLSIL.

The chain joins TRBV12-3 or TRBV12-4 to TRBJ2-1, with D possibly being TRBD1 (6 bases). Between the trimmed V and J ends, which lost 7 bases and 7 bases, there was a span of 11 bases. The CDR3 sequence is 12 residues long. CDR3 sequence reads: CASTLGANEQFF. CDR3 bases: TGTGCCAGCACACTGGGGGCGAATGAGCAGTTCTTC.

The chain couples TRBV29-1 to TRBJ2-1, with 11 positions matching TRBD2. V was clipped by 7 bases and J by 4 bases; unmatched bases: 3. The CDR3 length is 13 residues. Germline loops: CDR1 SQVTM, CDR2 ANQGSEA. This CDR3 is CSGGTSGYNEQFF. DNA of the CDR3: TGCAGCGGGGGGACTAGCGGATACAATGAGCAGTTCTTC.

The rearrangement links TRBV11-2 to TRBJ1-2, with D possibly matching TRBD1 (5 bases). With 0 bases removed from V and 6 bases from J, the gap between germline ends came to 17 bases. The length of the CDR3 is 16 residues. In germline, CDR1 is SGHAT, CDR2 FQNNGV. DNA for the CDR3: TGTGCCAGCAGCTTAGATTTCCCAGGGAGGTTGGATGGCTACACCTTC. Amino acids: CASSLDFPGRLDGYTF.

This clonotype has a count of ten or more. This chain uses TRBV15 with TRBJ2-2, with 9 positions matching TRBD2. The CDR3 has 15 amino acids. In germline, CDR1 is LNHNV, CDR2 YYDKDF (reference sequence). J gave up 6 bases and V 1 base, and 3 bases lay outside the gene matches. CDR3 nucleotides: TGTGCCACCAGCAGAGGCGGGACTAGCCCCGGGGAGCTGTTTTTT. It is translated as CATSRGGTSPGELFF.

The rearrangement joins TRBV18 to TRBJ1-4, with D tentatively TRBD1 (6 bases). Deletions cut 6 bases from V and 7 bases from J, with 12 bases between. The CDR3 extends over 13 amino acids. CDR1 is KGHSH, CDR2 LQKENI, per germline. As DNA, the CDR3 is TGTGCCAGCTCCCGGGGGCGAGGTGAAAAACTGTTTTTT. This gives the protein CASSRGRGEKLFF.

The genes are TRBV20-1 and TRBJ2-3, with D perhaps TRBD2 (6 bases). CDR1 is DFQATT and CDR2 is SNEGSKA in the germline V gene (reference sequence). The CDR3 contains 16 residues. V lost 6 bases and J lost 1, with 20 bases in between. The CDR3 bases are TGCAGTGCAAGACCGTTGGGGGGAACTCGCACAGATACGCAGTATTTT. Translation gives CSARPLGGTRTDTQYF.

In this sample, this clonotype turned up many times. The chain has TRBV7-9 and TRBJ1-5, with unresolved D. CDR1 and CDR2 (germline): SEHNR, FQNEAQ (reference sequence). V was trimmed by 6 bases and J by 6 bases, leaving 9 bases between them. The CDR3 spans 12 residues. CDR3 DNA: TGTGCCAGCAGTTTGGGAGGTCAGCCCCAGCATTTT. Translated, it gives CASSLGGQPQHF.

The V gene is TRBV24-1, the J gene TRBJ1-3, with no clear D. Trimming cost V 7 bases and J 0 bases, with 3 bases left between them. There are 12 residues in the CDR3. CDR1 and CDR2 (germline): KGHDR, SFDVKD. The CDR3 loop is CATSSSGNTIYF. In DNA form, the CDR3 reads TGTGCCACCAGCAGCTCTGGAAACACCATATATTTT.

The chain recombines TRBV7-9 with TRBJ2-2; D gene uncertain. The V gene lost 5 bases and the J gene lost 7 bases, with 20 bases spanning the gap. The V gene's germline CDR1 is SEHNR and CDR2 FQNEAQ (reference sequence). The CDR3 length is 16 residues. The CDR3 region has the DNA TGTGCCAGCAGCCCCGGTAGGCCGACGTACGGCGGGGAGCTGTTTTTT. This sequence encodes CASSPGRPTYGGELFF. The variable domain in full, with the rest retrieved from reference TRBV7-9 and TRBJ2-2, is DTGVSQNPRHKITKRGQNVTFRCDPISEHNRLYWYRQTLGQGPEFLTYFQNEAQLEKSRLLSDRFSAERPKGSFSTLEIQRTEQGDSAMYLCASSPGRPTYGGELFFGEGSRLTVL.

V gene TRBV7-8 combines with J gene TRBJ1-1, with TRBD1 matching over 10 bases. Trimming took 10 bases from V and 0 from J; bases not matched to a gene: 5. Germline V gives CDR1 SGHVS, CDR2 FQNEAQ. The CDR3 sequence is 14 residues long. In DNA form, the CDR3 reads TGTGCCATCCGACAGGGGGCCTTGAACACTGAAGCTTTCTTT. Translated: CAIRQGALNTEAFF. Supplemented by reference TRBV7-8 and TRBJ1-1, the full variable domain reads GAGVSQSPRYKVAKRGQDVALRCDPISGHVSLFWYQQALGQGPEFLTYFQNEAQLDKSGLPSDRFFAERPEGSVSTLKIQRTQQEDSAVYLCAIRQGALNTEAFFGQGTRLTVV.

The V and J genes are TRBV7-2 and TRBJ2-5; possibly TRBD1 for D (6 bases). The CDR3 is 16 residues long. V gave up 5 bases and J gave up 5 bases, with 21 bases separating them. The germline V gene encodes CDR1 SGHTA and CDR2 FQGNSA. As DNA, the CDR3 is TGTGCCAGCAGCCACATGAGGCAGGGGCCCAGGGAGACCCAGTACTTC. As protein: CASSHMRQGPRETQYF.

The chain carries TRBV20-1 and TRBJ2-5; a possible D gene is TRBD2 (5 bases). CDR1 is DFQATT and CDR2 is SNEGSKA in the germline V gene (reference sequence). CDR3 length equals 15 residues. The V gene lost 3 bases and the J gene lost 6 bases, with 20 bases spanning the gap. The CDR3 loop is CSASPIGGSEKTQYF. CDR3 sequence (DNA): TGCAGTGCTAGTCCTATTGGCGGGTCGGAGAAGACCCAGTACTTC.

This clonotype appeared many times. The V and J genes are TRBV4-1 and TRBJ2-3; D gene unclear. This CDR3 contains 13 residues. With 1 base removed from V and 3 bases from J, the gap between germline ends came to 5 bases. The germline gives CDR1 MGHRA, CDR2 YSYEKL. The CDR3 spells CASSQVMTDTQYF. The CDR3 DNA sequence: TGCGCCAGCAGCCAAGTAATGACAGATACGCAGTATTTT.

The J gene is TRBJ2-3, the V gene TRBV12-3 or TRBV12-4; possible D gene TRBD2, 6 bases. CDR3 length: 14 amino acids. The V and J ends lost 6 bases and 2 bases respectively, with 12 bases between them. The CDR3 nucleotides are TGTGCCAGCAGACCGGGACTCTTCACAGATACGCAGTATTTT. It translates to CASRPGLFTDTQYF.

The chain has TRBV5-1 and TRBJ2-3, with 10 positions matching TRBD2. In germline, CDR1 is SGHRS, CDR2 YFSETQ. Trimming cost V 4 bases and J 2 bases; bases outside gene matches: 10. The length of the CDR3 is 17 residues. Here the CDR3 DNA reads TGCGCCAGCAGCCAAATCGTGGGGACTAGCGCCACAGATACGCAGTATTTT. Translated, it gives CASSQIVGTSATDTQYF.

The rearrangement links TRBV6-1 to TRBJ2-2; TRBD2 agrees at 8 bases. The ends lost 6 bases at V and 1 base at J; junction bases unmatched: 1. Germline V gives CDR1 MNHNS, CDR2 SASEGT. The CDR3 contains 14 residues. CDR3 region: CASRSGGNTGELFF. The CDR3, as DNA: TGTGCCAGCAGAAGCGGGGGGAACACCGGGGAGCTGTTTTTT.

This clonotype was seen more than once but under ten times. The V gene is TRBV4-2, the J gene TRBJ2-7, with no clear D. There are 15 residues in the CDR3. Germline V lookup: CDR1 LGHNA, CDR2 YNFKEQ. Trimming cost V 4 bases and J 3 bases, with 16 bases left between them. CDR3 amino acids: CASSPSKLEGYEQYF. The CDR3 DNA sequence: TGTGCCAGCAGCCCTTCAAAGTTGGAAGGCTACGAGCAGTACTTC.

This clonotype was counted ten times or more. The rearrangement uses TRBV11-2 and TRBJ2-1; D could derive from TRBD1 or TRBD2 (5 bases each). CDR3 length: 14 amino acids. The V gene's germline CDR1 is SGHAT and CDR2 FQNNGV. Deletions cut 5 bases from V and 6 bases from J, with 14 bases between. CDR3 amino acids: CASSIWVGRNEQFF. In DNA form, the CDR3 reads TGTGCCAGCAGCATTTGGGTGGGACGCAATGAGCAGTTCTTC.

This rearrangement joins TRBV6-1 to TRBJ1-2; D gene unclear. The CDR3 runs 15 residues. Looked up from germline, CDR1 is MNHNS and CDR2 is SASEGT. Trimming took 6 bases from V and 2 from J, leaving 16 bases between them. The CDR3: CASRTRSAGNYGYTF. The CDR3 DNA reads as TGTGCCAGCAGGACGAGGAGCGCCGGGAACTATGGCTACACCTTC.

This chain connects TRBV5-1 to TRBJ2-6; TRBD1 matches at 10 bases. Germline V gene data show CDR1 as SGHRS and CDR2 as YFSETQ. V lost 4 bases, J lost 5 bases, and 15 bases stayed unmatched. CDR3 size: 19 residues. The CDR3 sequence is CASSQSSGTGVPRANVLTF. The CDR3, as DNA: TGCGCCAGCAGCCAGAGTTCCGGGACAGGGGTCCCTCGGGCCAACGTCCTGACTTTC.

This clonotype turned up a few times. The rearrangement uses TRBV11-2 and TRBJ2-1; TRBD2 matches at 10 bases. Germline assignment: CDR1 SGHAT and CDR2 FQNNGV. Losses at the gene ends were 0 bases for V and 9 bases for J; bases not matched to a gene: 8. The CDR3 loop spans 16 amino acids. This chain's CDR3 is CASSLELASGSLEQFF. DNA of the CDR3: TGTGCCAGCAGCTTAGAATTGGCTAGCGGGAGTCTTGAGCAGTTCTTC.

The chain joins TRBV20-1 to TRBJ1-6; the D is unclear. The CDR3 has 14 residues. Per the germline V gene, CDR1 is DFQATT and CDR2 is SNEGSKA (reference sequence). The V end was cut by 1 base, the J end by 6 bases, with 10 bases between. The CDR3 nucleotides read TGCAGTGCTAGAGGGGGTTCCGTTAATTCACCCCTCCACTTT. Its protein product is CSARGGSVNSPLHF.

J is TRBJ2-7 and V is TRBV27; the D gene is possibly TRBD1 (5 bases). With 4 bases removed from V and 7 bases from J, the gap between germline ends came to 11 bases. Per the germline V gene, CDR1 is MNHEY and CDR2 is SMNVEV (reference sequence). The CDR3 extends over 12 amino acids. CDR3 sequence: CASSSFRQEQYF. The CDR3 region has the DNA TGTGCCAGCAGTTCCTTCCGACAGGAGCAGTACTTC.

The genes are TRBV7-3 and TRBJ2-2, with 7 positions matching TRBD2. J lost 6 bases, V lost 5 bases, and 3 bases had no gene match. This CDR3 contains 13 residues. CDR1 and CDR2 from the germline V gene are SGHTA and FQGTGA. In nucleotides, the CDR3 is TGTGCCAGCAGCCGCGGGAGTCCCGGGGAGCTGTTTTTT. Amino acids: CASSRGSPGELFF.

The chain combines TRBV7-8 with TRBJ2-2, with D uncertain. Trimming shortened V by 5 bases and J by 6 bases, and 16 bases separated the two germline ends. Germline assignment: CDR1 SGHVS and CDR2 FQNEAQ. The CDR3 is made up of 15 amino acids. CDR3 sequence reads: CASSKAFPDPGELFF. The CDR3 coding sequence is TGTGCCAGCAGCAAGGCTTTTCCCGACCCCGGGGAGCTGTTTTTT. Full variable domain (outside the CDR3, taken from reference TRBV7-8 and TRBJ2-2): GAGVSQSPRYKVAKRGQDVALRCDPISGHVSLFWYQQALGQGPEFLTYFQNEAQLDKSGLPSDRFFAERPEGSVSTLKIQRTQQEDSAVYLCASSKAFPDPGELFFGEGSRLTVL.

This sequence joins TRBV27 and TRBJ1-1; tentative D call: TRBD1 (6 bases). With 6 bases removed from V and 1 base from J, the gap between germline ends came to 15 bases. CDR3 length: 15 residues. Germline CDR1 is MNHEY and CDR2 is SMNVEV (reference sequence). CDR3 loop: CASSRLRDTNTEAFF. For the CDR3, the DNA is TGTGCCAGCAGCCGCCTTAGGGACACGAACACTGAAGCTTTCTTT.